This T cell receptor (beta chain) is from a study of early T cells in non-severe SARS-CoV-2 infection. Study summary: Bulk RNA from unsorted whole blood was sequenced; chains were unpaired. General study results and limits: VDJdb-based matching was biased toward anti-spike CD8 responses and missed private and CD4 specificities.

Each single cDNA molecule received a unique molecular identifier. TCRdb reprocessed the 5' RACE reads with MiXCR, giving one entry per CDR3 protein. The sample gives 50,000 to 60,000 distinct CDR3 sequences, approximately 9.9% of which show up once; approximately 13% is in the top ten. Germline V gives CDR1 SGHTA, CDR2 FQGNSA. The CDR3 extends over 17 amino acids. The V end was cut by 5 bases, the J end by 2 bases, with 21 bases between. This clonotype was found many times. The target antigen is unknown. Sequenced: whole blood. The rearrangement uses TRBV7-2 and TRBJ2-5; a weak D match, TRBD1 (5 bases). The sequence came from an adult who was a healthcare worker with PCR-confirmed SARS-CoV-2 infection or an uninfected control (not recorded which). The CDR3 reads CASSATHPTGLQETQYF. In DNA form, the CDR3 reads TGTGCCAGCAGCGCCACCCATCCAACAGGTCTACAAGAGACCCAGTACTTC.